This T cell receptor beta chain was found in a study of brain T cells in children with intractable seizures. Clones were sequenced by immunoSEQ multiplex PCR, and TCRdb holds only the in-frame ones, with some missing. The sample contains roughly 64,000 clones, roughly 95% of which appear only once. Sequencing was limited to surgery cases with top T cell transcript signatures in brain tissue. The CDR3 is 17 residues long. V trimming: 0 bases; J trimming: 3 bases; junction bases outside the gene matches: 7. Germline CDR1 SGHNT, CDR2 YYREEE (reference sequence). The rearrangement joins TRBV5-4 to TRBJ2-1; 9 nucleotides line up with TRBD2. Sample: peripheral blood, taken at surgery. The TCR comes from a boy in the first two years of life with focal cortical dysplasia and intractable seizures. This CDR3 reads CASSLVASGMLYNEQFF. In DNA form, the CDR3 reads TGTGCCAGCAGCTTGGTCGCTAGCGGGATGCTCTACAATGAGCAGTTCTTC. The full variable domain, completed using reference TRBV5-4 and TRBJ2-1, is ETGVTQSPTHLIKTRGQQVTLRCSSQSGHNTVSWYQQALGQGPQFIFQYYREEENGRGNFPPRFSGLQFPNYSSELNVNALELDDSALYLCASSLVASGMLYNEQFFGPGTRLTVL.